Given below is one TCR beta chain in context. The antigen remains unidentified. A much larger clone sits a single nucleotide away, making a read error possible. The record originates from a study of blood T cells in healthy people across ages. CDR3 length: 14 residues. The V end was cut by 1 base, the J end by 11 bases, with 17 bases between. The authors ran a second PCR of about 6 to 11 cycles using a sample-barcoded 5' primer and a J-beta primer mix. TCRdb analysed the 5' RACE reads with MiXCR anew, one entry per CDR3 protein. The profile shows hundreds of thousands of distinct CDR3 sequences, roughly 56% of them singletons. General study results and limits: Older age coincided with a roughly linear decline in TCR beta diversity per million T cells.

The chain couples TRBV12-3 or TRBV12-4 to TRBJ2-5, with unresolved D. The clonotype originates from a middle-aged man in good health. Sequences were obtained from blood. CDR3 amino acids: CASSLEYRNNEQYF. DNA for the CDR3: TGTGCCAGCAGTTTAGAATATAGAAACAATGAGCAGTACTTC.